Below are 27 T cell receptor beta chains sequenced from a single sample in a study of shared clonotypes between healthy human individuals. Measured with immunoSEQ multiplex PCR; TCRdb has only the in-frame clones, and not every one. The sample has about 2.4 million clones; 90% to 95% are singletons. The material sequenced was naive CD4+ T cells from PBMCs. Described subset: CD45RA+ positively selected. The receptors come from a man aged 18 to 35 in good health. Some clones in this sample may be carry-over from other donors' samples.

The J gene is TRBJ2-1, the V gene TRBV14, with a possible D match to TRBD1 (6 bases). This CDR3 has 16 amino acids. The ends were cut back, 0 bases at V and 3 bases at J, with 12 bases in the middle. Looked up from germline, CDR1 is SGHDN and CDR2 is FVKESK. CDR3 loop: CASSQEGGTHYNEQFF. The CDR3 DNA sequence: TGTGCCAGCAGCCAAGAAGGTGGGACACACTACAATGAGCAGTTCTTC. Filled out from reference TRBV14 and TRBJ2-1, the complete variable domain reads EAGVTQFPSHSVIEKGQTVTLRCDPISGHDNLYWYRRVMGKEIKFLLHFVKESKQDESGMPNNRFLAERTGGTYSTLKVQPAELEDSGVYFCASSQEGGTHYNEQFFGPGTRLTVL.

The chain couples TRBV11-2 to TRBJ1-3; D is perhaps TRBD1 (5 bases). Germline CDR1 is SGHAT and CDR2 is FQNNGV. This CDR3 contains 16 residues. Between the trimmed V and J ends, which lost 0 bases and 0 bases, there was a span of 9 bases. The CDR3 reads CASSLDRVLSGNTIYF. CDR3 DNA: TGTGCCAGCAGCTTAGACAGGGTCCTCTCTGGAAACACCATATATTTT.

The chain combines TRBV14 with TRBJ2-5; 14 bases line up with TRBD2. The CDR3 is 18 amino acids. CDR1 SGHDN and CDR2 FVKESK come from the germline V gene. J lost 4 bases, V lost 2 bases, and 9 bases had no gene match. The CDR3 region has the DNA TGTGCCAGCAGCCAACAAATCGGGACTAGCGGGAGAGGAGAGACCCAGTACTTC. Translating it yields CASSQQIGTSGRGETQYF.

This clone was observed once. The gene calls are TRBV4-1 and TRBJ2-7, with 9 bases fitting TRBD2. The V and J ends lost 4 bases and 1 base, in that order; junction bases with no gene match: 5. Germline V lookup: CDR1 MGHRA, CDR2 YSYEKL. The CDR3 totals 15 residues. CDR3 coding DNA: TGCGCCAGCAGCCCGATGGGACTAGCATCCTACGAGCAGTACTTC. It yields the protein CASSPMGLASYEQYF.

To note about this clone: Different DNA sequences within this sample yield the same CDR3. The chain has TRBV7-2 and TRBJ1-5; D remains ambiguous. Trimming pared 2 bases from V and 3 bases from J, leaving 8 bases between. From germline, CDR1 is SGHTA and CDR2 FQGNSA. The CDR3 is 14 amino acids. This CDR3 reads CASSLSRDNQPQHF. Here the CDR3 DNA reads TGTGCCAGCAGCTTAAGTCGCGACAATCAGCCCCAGCATTTT.

The V and J genes are TRBV6-1 and TRBJ1-4, with 10 bases matching TRBD1. CDR1 is MNHNS and CDR2 is SASEGT in the germline V gene. The CDR3 runs to 17 residues. Trimming took 4 bases from V and 3 from J; bases not matched to a gene: 8. Here the CDR3 reads CASSVWDRGVPNEKLFF. CDR3 DNA: TGTGCCAGCAGTGTTTGGGACAGGGGCGTGCCTAATGAAAAACTGTTTTTT.

The rearrangement joins TRBV5-1 to TRBJ2-1; possibly TRBD1 or TRBD2 for D (5 bases each). Germline-derived CDR1 and CDR2 are SGHRS and YFSETQ. CDR3 size: 19 residues. Trimming removed 1 base at V and 0 bases at J, with 20 bases between. CDR3 amino acids: CASSLWRTGPYSSYNEQFF. The CDR3 coding sequence is TGCGCCAGCAGCTTGTGGCGAACGGGGCCTTATAGCTCCTACAATGAGCAGTTCTTC.

The chain carries TRBV4-1 and TRBJ2-3; D may correspond to TRBD1 or TRBD2 (5 bases each). Looked up from germline, CDR1 is MGHRA and CDR2 is YSYEKL. CDR3 size: 16 residues. The V gene lost 1 base and the J gene lost 3 bases, with 14 bases spanning the gap. This chain's CDR3 is CASSQVGGRRTDTQYF. The CDR3 DNA reads as TGCGCCAGCAGCCAAGTTGGGGGACGGCGGACAGATACGCAGTATTTT.

The rearrangement uses TRBV6-5 and TRBJ2-7; D is uncertain. The V end was cut by 5 bases, the J end by 5 bases, with 7 bases between. The CDR3 spans 11 residues. From germline, CDR1 is MNHEY and CDR2 SVGAGI. The CDR3, as DNA: TGTGCCAGCAGTCGTTGGGACGAGCAGTACTTC. Residues: CASSRWDEQYF.

This clone was recorded a few times. V and J are TRBV19 and TRBJ1-5, with D possibly matching TRBD1 (6 bases). Germline values: CDR1 LNHDA, CDR2 SQIVND (reference sequence). This CDR3 has 16 residues. V was trimmed by 5 bases and J by 3 bases, leaving 17 bases between them. CDR3 coding DNA: TGTGCCAGTAGTCCTACGGACAGATCGGACAATCAGCCCCAGCATTTT. Its protein is CASSPTDRSDNQPQHF.

The CDR3 is CASSQTPDVGTQYF. CDR3 nucleotides: TGCGCCAGCAGCCAAACCCCAGATGTGGGTACGCAGTATTTT. The chain has TRBV4-1 and TRBJ2-3; no clear D gene. Between the trimmed V and J ends, which lost 2 bases and 8 bases, there was a span of 14 bases. The CDR3 contains 14 residues. Germline values: CDR1 MGHRA, CDR2 YSYEKL.

The CDR3 coding sequence is TGTGCCAGCAGCCCGAACCTAGCGAGAAGATACAATGAGCAGTTCTTC. Its protein is CASSPNLARRYNEQFF. The gene calls are TRBV4-2 and TRBJ2-1; possibly TRBD2 for D (6 bases). This CDR3 contains 16 residues. The germline CDR1 and CDR2 sequences are LGHNA and YNFKEQ. Deletions cut 4 bases from V and 4 bases from J, with 17 bases between.

The chain is built from TRBV7-8 and TRBJ2-5, with 7 positions matching TRBD2. The CDR3 is 16 residues long. Germline values: CDR1 SGHVS, CDR2 FQNEAQ. With 1 base clipped from V and 1 base from J, the junction kept 6 bases outside the gene matches. CDR3 DNA: TGTGCCAGCAGCTTAGGTCTAGCGGCACTCCAAGAGACCCAGTACTTC. Translating gives CASSLGLAALQETQYF.

The CDR3, as DNA: TGTGCCAGCAGTCCCCAGAGCTCTGGGGCCAACGTCCTGACTTTC. Its protein product is CASSPQSSGANVLTF. The rearrangement uses TRBV7-2 and TRBJ2-6; D ambiguous. This CDR3 region has 15 residues. With 6 bases removed from V and 0 bases from J, the gap between germline ends came to 9 bases. CDR1 is SGHTA and CDR2 is FQGNSA in the germline V gene.

The chain has TRBV5-4 and TRBJ1-1; weak D call: TRBD1 (5 bases). V was pared by 2 bases and J by 2 bases, with 13 bases between. Germline-derived CDR1 and CDR2 are SGHNT and YYREEE (reference sequence). CDR3 length equals 15 residues. CDR3: CASSLPGPLNTEAFF. In DNA form, the CDR3 reads TGTGCCAGCAGCTTACCGGGACCGCTAAACACTGAAGCTTTCTTT.

V and J are TRBV18 and TRBJ2-6, with 8 bases aligning to TRBD1. This CDR3 is built from 16 residues. V lost 4 bases, J lost 3 bases, and 5 bases stayed unmatched. Germline CDR1 KGHSH, CDR2 LQKENI. CDR3 loop: CASSQYRGDGANVLTF. The DNA of the CDR3 is TGTGCCAGCTCACAGTACAGGGGGGATGGGGCCAACGTCCTGACTTTC.

This CDR3 reads CASSRLAGGANEQFF. The CDR3 DNA follows: TGTGCCAGCAGTAGACTAGCGGGAGGGGCAAATGAGCAGTTCTTC. The V call is TRBV28, the J call TRBJ2-1, with 14 positions matching TRBD2. The CDR3 is 15 residues long. Germline V gene lookup returns CDR1 MDHEN and CDR2 SYDVKM. V dropped 5 bases and J dropped 7; count of bases not matched to a gene: 4. Filled out from reference TRBV28 and TRBJ2-1, the complete variable domain reads DVKVTQSSRYLVKRTGEKVFLECVQDMDHENMFWYRQDPGLGLRLIYFSYDVKMKEKGDIPEGYSVSREKKERFSLILESASTNQTSMYLCASSRLAGGANEQFFGPGTRLTVL.

The J gene is TRBJ2-7, the V gene TRBV5-4; D is undetermined. Germline V lookup: CDR1 SGHNT, CDR2 YYREEE (reference sequence). V gave up 2 bases and J gave up 0 bases, with 9 bases separating them. The CDR3 runs to 14 residues. CDR3 loop: CASSFRPGSYEQYF. The CDR3 bases are TGTGCCAGCAGCTTTAGGCCGGGCTCCTACGAGCAGTACTTC.

The V gene is TRBV5-1, the J gene TRBJ2-1; 8 bases are a match to TRBD1. V gave up 6 bases and J gave up 4 bases; unmatched junction bases: 6. This CDR3 has 14 amino acids. In germline, CDR1 is SGHRS, CDR2 YFSETQ. CDR3 DNA sequence: TGCGCCAGCACAGGGGACAGGAATTACAATGAGCAGTTCTTC. This translates into CASTGDRNYNEQFF.

This clone was seen only a few times. The chain is built from TRBV5-1 and TRBJ1-2, with 9 bases matching TRBD1. CDR1 and CDR2 from the germline V gene are SGHRS and YFSETQ. This CDR3 is 17 amino acids long. The V and J ends lost 3 bases and 4 bases, in that order; junction bases with no gene match: 13. CDR3 bases: TGCGCCAGCAGCTCTCCGGGACAGGGAGGTAGGCGCTATGGCTACACCTTC. This encodes CASSSPGQGGRRYGYTF.

V and J are TRBV6-5 and TRBJ1-2, with TRBD1 identical over 7 bases. The CDR3 spans 16 residues. With 2 bases clipped from V and 7 bases from J, the junction kept 13 bases outside the gene matches. Germline values: CDR1 MNHEY, CDR2 SVGAGI. CDR3 protein: CASSYNPRQGSPGYTF. Written as DNA, the CDR3 is TGTGCCAGCAGTTACAACCCGAGACAGGGCTCCCCTGGCTACACCTTC.

The genes are TRBV7-6 and TRBJ1-2; TRBD1 is a possible D gene (5 bases). The CDR3 is 15 amino acids. The V end was cut by 1 base, the J end by 3 bases, with 12 bases between. CDR1 and CDR2 (germline): SGHVS, FNYEAQ. The CDR3 bases are TGTGCCAGCAGCTTAGTCGGGGGTGGCGACTATGGCTACACCTTC. This sequence encodes CASSLVGGGDYGYTF.

The chain combines TRBV6-5 with TRBJ1-5, with D maybe TRBD1 (5 bases). This CDR3 region has 15 residues. In germline, CDR1 is MNHEY, CDR2 SVGAGI. Trimming removed 7 bases at V and 4 bases at J, with 17 bases between. The CDR3 DNA sequence: TGTGCCAGCACTGTTGTAGGGACCCATAATCAGCCCCAGCATTTT. It is translated as CASTVVGTHNQPQHF.

CDR3 sequence (DNA): TGTGCCAGCAGCCCCGGGACTAGCGGTTACGGGGAGCTGTTTTTT. This codes for CASSPGTSGYGELFF. V and J are TRBV7-3 and TRBJ2-2, with 11 bases lining up with TRBD2. From germline, CDR1 is SGHTA and CDR2 FQGTGA. CDR3 size: 15 residues. The junction had 6 bases not matched to a gene; V was cut back by 5 bases and J by 7 bases. Supplemented by reference TRBV7-3 and TRBJ2-2, the full variable domain reads GAGVSQTPSNKVTEKGKYVELRCDPISGHTALYWYRQSLGQGPEFLIYFQGTGAADDSGLPNDRFFAVRPEGSVSTLKIQRTERGDSAVYLCASSPGTSGYGELFFGEGSRLTVL.

This clone was picked up one time. V gene TRBV5-1 combines with J gene TRBJ2-2; D is perhaps TRBD2 (6 bases). Germline V gives CDR1 SGHRS, CDR2 YFSETQ. V lost 6 bases and J 6 bases, leaving 15 bases between the germline ends. The CDR3 has 14 residues. The CDR3 DNA reads TGCGCCAGCACTACCGGTCGCGGGGCCGGGGAGCTGTTTTTT. It translates to CASTTGRGAGELFF. The full variable domain, with the rest looked up from reference TRBV5-1 and TRBJ2-2, is KAGVTQTPRYLIKTRGQQVTLSCSPISGHRSVSWYQQTPGQGLQFLFEYFSETQRNKGNFPGRFSGRQFSNSRSEMNVSTLELGDSALYLCASTTGRGAGELFFGEGSRLTVL.

For the CDR3, the DNA is TGTGCCAGCAGCCCGGACGGGGGGCGGATTGAAGCTTTCTTT. Encoded protein: CASSPDGGRIEAFF. The chain links TRBV5-4 to TRBJ1-1; a possible D gene is TRBD1 (6 bases). The CDR3 length is 14 residues. CDR1 SGHNT and CDR2 YYREEE come from the germline V gene (reference sequence). The V end lost 4 bases, the J end lost 7 bases, and 17 bases lay between the germline ends. Supplemented by reference TRBV5-4 and TRBJ1-1, the full variable domain reads ETGVTQSPTHLIKTRGQQVTLRCSSQSGHNTVSWYQQALGQGPQFIFQYYREEENGRGNFPPRFSGLQFPNYSSELNVNALELDDSALYLCASSPDGGRIEAFFGQGTRLTVV.

This clone has just one count. This chain uses TRBV5-1 with TRBJ2-7; 8 bases agree with TRBD2. Germline-derived CDR1 and CDR2 are SGHRS and YFSETQ. This CDR3 spans 15 amino acids. The V segment lost 3 bases and the J segment 0 bases; nucleotides outside the gene matches: 5. The DNA for the CDR3 is TGCGCCAGCAGCTCTGGAAGCGGGAGCTCCTACGAGCAGTACTTC. Translating it yields CASSSGSGSSYEQYF.